Listed here are 27 T cell receptor beta chains from one sample, sequenced in a study of monozygotic twins with inflammatory bowel disease. From the 5' RACE reads, TCRdb lists one entry per CDR3 protein and no DNA. Its clone listing holds 90,000 to 110,000 distinct CDR3 sequences. The source material was blood. These receptor sequences come from a human donor with ulcerative colitis or Crohn's disease, or a healthy co-twin of an affected twin (not recorded which).

The chain's CDR3 is CSARTSGREETQYF. This chain uses TRBV20-1 with TRBJ2-5; there is no DNA to check the TCRdb D call of TRBD2. CDR1 and CDR2 (germline): DFQATT, SNEGSKA (reference sequence). The CDR3 runs 14 residues.

The chain employs TRBV5-1 and TRBJ2-5. The CDR3 contains 15 residues. Germline loops: CDR1 SGHRS, CDR2 YFSETQ. The CDR3 region is CASSLDPGDQETQYF.

The chain joins TRBV9 to TRBJ2-3; the TCRdb call, TRBD2, lacks DNA for checking. This CDR3 region has 18 residues. Germline lookup yields CDR1 SGDLS and CDR2 YYNGEE. The CDR3 is CASSSSSPTSGRTDTQYF.

The chain recombines TRBV20-1 with TRBJ2-1; no DNA is available, so the TRBD2 call from TCRdb remains unchecked. This CDR3 spans 21 amino acids. Germline V gives CDR1 DFQATT, CDR2 SNEGSKA (reference sequence). CDR3 residues: CSARSKNNGWAGGQEDNEQFF.

J is TRBJ2-2 and V is TRBV29-1. CDR1 and CDR2 from the germline V gene are SQVTM and ANQGSEA. The CDR3 totals 13 residues. CDR3 protein: CSARRTDTGELFF.

The rearrangement links TRBV7-3 to TRBJ1-1; TCRdb returns TRBD1, unconfirmable since there is no DNA. The germline V gene encodes CDR1 SGHTA and CDR2 FQGTGA. CDR3 size: 14 residues. The CDR3 is CASSSTGRNTEAFF.

This sequence joins TRBV30 and TRBJ1-5; TCRdb returns TRBD1, unconfirmable since there is no DNA. CDR1 GTSNPN and CDR2 SVGIG come from the germline V gene (reference sequence). The CDR3 has 15 residues. CDR3 sequence reads: CAWSVRRQGIGPQHF.

The CDR3 region is CASSILAGSTGELFF. The rearrangement links TRBV9 to TRBJ2-2; TCRdb's D call, TRBD2, is unchecked because there is no DNA. This CDR3 contains 15 residues. Germline CDR1 is SGDLS and CDR2 is YYNGEE.

The rearrangement uses TRBV4-2 and TRBJ1-2. The CDR3 extends over 12 amino acids. CDR1 LGHNA and CDR2 YNFKEQ come from the germline V gene. Here the CDR3 reads CASSQRENGYTF.

The V call is TRBV11-2, the J call TRBJ2-4; TCRdb outputs TRBD1, but without DNA this stays unchecked. Germline values: CDR1 SGHAT, CDR2 FQNNGV. The CDR3 is made up of 16 amino acids. The CDR3: CASSPTRGEAKNIQYF.

The chain couples TRBV5-1 to TRBJ2-7. CDR3 length: 11 amino acids. Per the germline V gene, CDR1 is SGHRS and CDR2 is YFSETQ. CDR3 protein: CASSLHEEQYF.

The CDR3 loop is CSAETSGTETQYF. This chain joins TRBV20-1 and TRBJ2-5; as DNA is missing, the TRBD2 call by TCRdb cannot be tested. This CDR3 spans 13 amino acids. Per the germline V gene, CDR1 is DFQATT and CDR2 is SNEGSKA (reference sequence).

This sequence joins TRBV24-1 and TRBJ1-2; TCRdb's assignment of TRBD1 cannot be checked, as there is no DNA. The length of the CDR3 is 15 residues. The V gene's germline CDR1 is KGHDR and CDR2 SFDVKD. CDR3 residues: CATSASADRDYGYTF.

The CDR3 reads CASSHGDVREQYF. The chain employs TRBV4-1 and TRBJ2-7; lacking DNA, the TRBD1 call made by TCRdb goes unchecked. CDR3 length equals 13 residues. CDR1 and CDR2 from the germline V gene are MGHRA and YSYEKL.

This chain uses TRBV24-1 with TRBJ2-3; TCRdb names TRBD2, which stays unverified in the absence of DNA. CDR1 KGHDR and CDR2 SFDVKD come from the germline V gene. This CDR3 region has 16 residues. The CDR3 loop reads CATSDRTSGGTDTQYF.

The rearrangement joins TRBV7-2 to TRBJ2-5; the TRBD1 assignment by TCRdb is unverifiable without DNA. The CDR3 length is 14 residues. Germline loops: CDR1 SGHTA, CDR2 FQGNSA. The CDR3 sequence is CASSKTTGGETQYF.

The chain employs TRBV3-1 and TRBJ1-1. Germline CDR1 LGHDT, CDR2 YNNKEL (reference sequence). The CDR3 covers 13 residues. The CDR3 protein is CASSPKSTGRAFF.

The chain uses TRBV7-3 and TRBJ2-1; TCRdb returns TRBD2, unconfirmable since there is no DNA. CDR3 size: 16 residues. Germline V CDR1 and CDR2: SGHTA, FQGTGA. CDR3 sequence reads: CASSLGPAGGGNEQFF.

The V gene is TRBV4-2, the J gene TRBJ2-7; TCRdb proposes TRBD2, but this gene call is untestable without DNA. The CDR3 totals 15 residues. CDR1 and CDR2 (germline): LGHNA, YNFKEQ. CDR3 sequence: CASSQGPGGPGEQYF.

V and J are TRBV11-3 and TRBJ2-1; TCRdb selects TRBD2, and the lack of DNA leaves this call unchecked. The CDR3 totals 15 residues. Germline lookup yields CDR1 SGHNT and CDR2 YENEEA. This chain's CDR3 is CASSLSGTSVGEQFF.

This chain links TRBV6-1 with TRBJ1-5. Germline V lookup: CDR1 MNHNS, CDR2 SASEGT. The CDR3 consists of 11 residues. The CDR3 spells CASQGNQPQHF.

CDR3 region: CSASQGLAGARRFF. The gene calls are TRBV20-1 and TRBJ2-2; lacking DNA, the TRBD2 call made by TCRdb goes unchecked. In germline, CDR1 is DFQATT, CDR2 SNEGSKA (reference sequence). This CDR3 has 14 residues.

The CDR3 sequence: CASSLHPGYEQYF. The V and J genes are TRBV12-3 or TRBV12-4 and TRBJ2-7; the D call from TCRdb, TRBD1, cannot be confirmed without DNA. The CDR3 has 13 residues.

This rearrangement joins TRBV12-3 or TRBV12-4 to TRBJ2-7; TCRdb's D gene call, TRBD2, goes unchecked for lack of DNA. The CDR3 totals 16 residues. CDR3 amino acids: CASSGMIAGGPVKQYF.

The CDR3 sequence: CASRPTVGYSNQPQHF. This chain uses TRBV6-2 or TRBV6-3 with TRBJ1-5. CDR1 is MNHEY, CDR2 SVGEGT, per germline. This CDR3 is 16 amino acids long.

The chain links TRBV7-8 to TRBJ2-5; the TCRdb call, TRBD2, lacks DNA for checking. The CDR3 totals 18 residues. CDR1 is SGHVS and CDR2 is FQNEAQ in the germline V gene. CDR3 loop: CASSLGLAGGLDQETQYF.

CDR3 in amino acids: CASSTSLGTGGTEAFF. The chain combines TRBV5-4 with TRBJ1-1; TCRdb selects TRBD1, and the lack of DNA leaves this call unchecked. This CDR3 region has 16 residues. CDR1 and CDR2 (germline): SGHNT, YYREEE (reference sequence).